The T cell receptor (beta chain) under discussion was sequenced for a study of T cell changes during pregnancy in multiple sclerosis. This CDR3 has 20 residues. Per the germline V gene, CDR1 is MDHEN and CDR2 is SYDVKM. Trimming at V came to 3 bases and at J to 8 bases, leaving 24 bases not matched to a gene. Clones were sequenced by immunoSEQ multiplex PCR, and TCRdb holds only the in-frame ones, with some missing. The sample has 35,000 to 45,000 clones; roughly 90% are singletons. The TCR was taken from a female donor with multiple sclerosis, enrolled in a pregnancy study. The input for sequencing was CD8+ T cells from peripheral blood mononuclear cells, taken in the first trimester of pregnancy. The rearrangement joins TRBV28 to TRBJ2-1; 8 bases map to TRBD2. The CDR3 nucleotides are TGTGCCAGCAGTTTTGAAGGGCGGGGGGTACCCATAAGTTTAGGGGATGAGCAGTTCTTC. This sequence encodes CASSFEGRGVPISLGDEQFF.